Each of the 7 T cell receptor beta chains below was sequenced from the same sample in a study of control samples from healthy donors and cancer patients. TCRdb keeps only in-frame clones here, not all; method: immunoSEQ multiplex PCR. The table records some 120,000 clones, around 90% of them present only once. Sequenced sample: blood. The receptors were sampled from a man in his forties in good health.

The chain is built from TRBV12-2 and TRBJ2-2; the listed D gene, TRBD1, was not tested against the DNA. TRBV12-2 is tagged as a pseudogene. The CDR3 contains 16 residues. The CDR3 loop reads CASRIRQGRYTGELFF. For the CDR3, the DNA is TGTGCAAGTCGCATACGACAGGGTCGATACACCGGGGAGCTGTTTTTT.

In DNA form, the CDR3 reads TGTGCCAGCAGCCAGGGACAGGCAGAGACCCAGTACTTC. Residues: CASSQGQAETQYF. The J gene is TRBJ2-5, the V gene TRBV7-2, with 8 bases lining up with TRBD1. V lost 5 bases to trimming and J lost 4 bases; unmatched junction nucleotides: 3. Germline V gene lookup returns CDR1 SGHTA and CDR2 FQGNSA. This CDR3 region has 13 residues.

The chain couples TRBV2 to TRBJ2-1; perhaps TRBD1 as D (6 bases). V lost 5 bases and J 0 bases, leaving 8 bases between the germline ends. This CDR3 comprises 14 residues. Germline values: CDR1 SNHLY, CDR2 FYNNEI. CDR3 nucleotides: TGTGCCAGCAGTCGAGGGGGCTCCTACAATGAGCAGTTCTTC. Protein: CASSRGGSYNEQFF. The full variable domain, in which reference TRBV2 and TRBJ2-1 provide the parts outside the CDR3, is EPEVTQTPSHQVTQMGQEVILRCVPISNHLYFYWYRQILGQKVEFLVSFYNNEISEKSEIFDDQFSVERPDGSNFTLKIRSTKLEDSAMYFCASSRGGSYNEQFFGPGTRLTVL.

The chain couples TRBV19 to TRBJ1-5, with unresolved D. Germline V gene lookup returns CDR1 LNHDA and CDR2 SQIVND (reference sequence). Trimming left V 6 bases short and J 5 bases short, with 11 bases between. This CDR3 spans 13 amino acids. CDR3 sequence: CASSYLGYQPQHF. In DNA form, the CDR3 reads TGTGCCAGTAGCTATCTGGGTTATCAGCCCCAGCATTTT.

J is TRBJ2-4 and V is TRBV13; 11 nucleotides agree with TRBD2. The V segment lost 5 bases and the J segment 6 bases; nucleotides outside the gene matches: 9. This CDR3 comprises 16 residues. The germline V gene encodes CDR1 PRHDT and CDR2 FYEKMQ (reference sequence). The CDR3 here is CASSAPGLAARNIQYF. In nucleotides, the CDR3 is TGTGCCAGCAGCGCCCCGGGACTAGCGGCGAGAAACATTCAGTACTTC.

The rearrangement uses TRBV9 and TRBJ2-5; D call uncertain. The germline V gene has CDR1 SGDLS and CDR2 YYNGEE. This CDR3 region has 14 residues. V gave up 6 bases and J gave up 3 bases, with 15 bases separating them. Here the CDR3 DNA reads TGTGCCAGCACCCTATCGGACGGTGAAGAGACCCAGTACTTC. Translation: CASTLSDGEETQYF.

The chain employs TRBV5-1 and TRBJ1-5; D is unresolved. The CDR3 runs 14 residues. The V end was cut by 6 bases, the J end by 1 base, with 11 bases between. Germline V lookup: CDR1 SGHRS, CDR2 YFSETQ. CDR3 region: CASKPGTSNQPQHF. CDR3 sequence (DNA): TGCGCCAGCAAACCGGGCACAAGCAATCAGCCCCAGCATTTT.